The rows below give T cell receptor beta chains drawn from one sample of a study of identical twins. TCRdb used MiXCR to reprocess the 5' RACE reads, holding one entry per CDR3 protein. The sample records around 1.7 million distinct CDR3 sequences, around 29% being singletons. Sequenced input: cord blood. The receptors were sampled from a newborn girl in good health. Each CDR3 is given with its conserved first and last residue. D genes are given only for firm matches. A clone size is listed for some rows: how often the clone was seen (once, few, many), or a class if it is expanded.

CDR3nt,CDR3aa,v_gene,j_gene,abundance,d_gene
TGTGCCTGGACCTTCGGACTAGCGGGGGTCTACGAGCAGTACTTC,CAWTFGLAGVYEQYF,TRBV30,TRBJ2-7,-,TRBD2
TGTGCCAGCGCCCTAGGGGAAAAACTGTTTTTT,CASALGEKLFF,TRBV27,TRBJ1-4,-,-
TGTGCCAGCAGTTCAAAAGTAGCCACAGATACGCGGTATTTT,CASSSKVATDTRYF,TRBV28,TRBJ2-3,-,-
TGCGCCAGCAGCCAACCCCGACCAAAGACTAGCGGGAGATGGACAGATACGCAGTATTTT,CASSQPRPKTSGRWTDTQYF,TRBV4-1,TRBJ2-3,-,TRBD2
TGCAGTGCTGGGGACATCCTAGGCTACACCTTC,CSAGDILGYTF,TRBV20-1,TRBJ1-2,-,-
TGTGCCAGCAGTTTAGGAGCACTAGCGGGAGGGCCCGATGAGCAGTTCTTC,CASSLGALAGGPDEQFF,TRBV12-3/TRBV12-4,TRBJ2-1,-,TRBD2
TGTGCCAGCACCCGGACAGGGGCATCCTACGAGCAGTACTTC,CASTRTGASYEQYF,TRBV28,TRBJ2-7,-,TRBD1
TGTGCCAGCAGCTTGGGGGCTAGCGCCACGTACAATGAGCAGTTCTTC,CASSLGASATYNEQFF,TRBV5-5,TRBJ2-1,-,-
TGTGCCAGCAGTGTTGTCCTAGCGGGAAAGTACAATGAGCAGTTCTTC,CASSVVLAGKYNEQFF,TRBV2,TRBJ2-1,few,TRBD2
TGTGCCAGCAGCACGACCTATGTAGCCAAAAACATTCAGTACTTC,CASSTTYVAKNIQYF,TRBV7-2,TRBJ2-4,many,-
TGTGCCAGCAGCCAAGCGGGGGACCATGAGCAGTTCTTC,CASSQAGDHEQFF,TRBV3-1,TRBJ2-1,few,-
TGTGCCAGCAATTCCCGGGACAGCTACGAGCAGTACTTC,CASNSRDSYEQYF,TRBV2,TRBJ2-7,once,TRBD1
TGTGCCAGCAGCTTAGAGGCGGGGGGGAACATTCAGTACTTC,CASSLEAGGNIQYF,TRBV11-2,TRBJ2-4,few,TRBD2
TGTGCCAGCAGTGAAAGGGACAGAAGCAATCAGCCCCAGCATTTT,CASSERDRSNQPQHF,TRBV6-1,TRBJ1-5,-,TRBD1
TGTGCCATCAGTGGAGGGACAGGGGGCAATGAGCAGTTCTTC,CAISGGTGGNEQFF,TRBV10-3,TRBJ2-1,many,TRBD1
TGTGCCAGCAGCCAAGTGAGAGCCGCCACCTACGAGCAGTACTTC,CASSQVRAATYEQYF,TRBV4-2,TRBJ2-7,-,-
TGTGCCAGCAGTCACCGGGGTGTCAACCGCTACGAGCAGTACTTC,CASSHRGVNRYEQYF,TRBV12-3/TRBV12-4,TRBJ2-7,few,-
TGCGCCAGCAGCCAGCTTCGACTAGCGGGGTCGAGCTCCTACGAGCAGTACTTC,CASSQLRLAGSSSYEQYF,TRBV4-1,TRBJ2-7,few,TRBD2
TGTGCCAGCAGACTGGACAGGGCGGATAATTCACCCCTCCACTTT,CASRLDRADNSPLHF,TRBV28,TRBJ1-6,-,TRBD1
TGTGCCAGCAGCCAGGTACCTGGCGGGGGGGTCCAAGAGACCCAGTACTTC,CASSQVPGGGVQETQYF,TRBV11-2,TRBJ2-5,few,TRBD2
TGTGCCAGCAGCCAAGAGGGTCTAGCCTACAATGAGCAGTTCTTC,CASSQEGLAYNEQFF,TRBV3-1,TRBJ2-1,many,-
TGTGCCAGCAGCGACAGGGTGTCGACTATTCATGGCTACACCTTC,CASSDRVSTIHGYTF,TRBV7-2,TRBJ1-2,many,TRBD1
TGCAGTACTACGGGGAGCGGGCAGAGCTCCTACAATGAGCAGTTCTTC,CSTTGSGQSSYNEQFF,TRBV20-1,TRBJ2-1,once,-
TGTGCCAGCAGTTACGACAGGGCGAGCTATGGCTACACCTTC,CASSYDRASYGYTF,TRBV6-6,TRBJ1-2,few,TRBD1
TGTGCCAGCAGTTTATCGATGGCGGGAGTAGAGCAGTTCTTC,CASSLSMAGVEQFF,TRBV27,TRBJ2-1,few,TRBD2
TGCGCCAGCAGCTTGGAGGACAGGGGAGCTAACTATGGCTACACCTTC,CASSLEDRGANYGYTF,TRBV5-1,TRBJ1-2,-,TRBD1
TGTGCCACCAGTGGACCCAGGGTAGCGGCTTACAATGAGCAGTTCTTC,CATSGPRVAAYNEQFF,TRBV24-1,TRBJ2-1,few,-
TGCTGTGCTACGCCGGACAGGGTGGAGGACGAGCAGTACTTC,CCATPDRVEDEQYF,TRBV20-1,TRBJ2-7,-,TRBD1
TGTGCCAGCAGCCAAACAGGACCAGCGGGTCACAATGAGCAGTACTTC,CASSQTGPAGHNEQYF,TRBV9,TRBJ2-5,-,-
TGTGCCATACAACCGGGACAGGGGTACAATGAGCAGTACTTC,CAIQPGQGYNEQYF,TRBV2,TRBJ2-7,-,TRBD1
TGTGCCACCAGAGACAGTAATAGCAATCAGCCCCAGCATTTT,CATRDSNSNQPQHF,TRBV10-3,TRBJ1-5,-,-
TGCAGTGCTAGAGATTGGCTAGCGGACTCCTACGAGCAGTACTTC,CSARDWLADSYEQYF,TRBV20-1,TRBJ2-7,-,TRBD2
TGCAGTGCTAGACTGGGAAGCTCCTACGGGCAGTACTTC,CSARLGSSYGQYF,TRBV20-1,TRBJ2-7,-,-
TGTGCCATCAGAACCGGGACAGGGTCCCCCGGGGAGCTGTTTTTT,CAIRTGTGSPGELFF,TRBV10-3,TRBJ2-2,few,TRBD1
TGTGCCAGCAGCCAAGCCCTGGGGAGCTCCTACAATGAGCAGTTCTTC,CASSQALGSSYNEQFF,TRBV4-2,TRBJ2-1,-,-
TGTGCCAGCAGTCTCGGGACACCTCAAGAGACCCAGTACTTC,CASSLGTPQETQYF,TRBV27,TRBJ2-5,many,-
TGTGCCAGCAGCGTTAACAGGTACCAAGAGACCCAGTACTTC,CASSVNRYQETQYF,TRBV5-6,TRBJ2-5,few,-
TGTGCCAGCAGCTCTTTCCGGGCCGAAGTCGTCTATGGCTACACCTTC,CASSSFRAEVVYGYTF,TRBV7-9,TRBJ1-2,-,-
TGTGCCAGCAGCCGAGGGACTAGCGGGAGCGGTAGAAACATTCAGTACTTC,CASSRGTSGSGRNIQYF,TRBV3-1,TRBJ2-4,few,TRBD2